This T cell receptor (beta chain) emerged from a study of T-cell reconstitution after alpha-beta-depleted transplantation in children. The CDR3 covers 15 residues. Germline V lookup: CDR1 MNHEY, CDR2 SVGAGI. V dropped 4 bases and J dropped 1 base, with 11 bases sitting between them. Note on this clonotype: Its antigen is unidentified.

Findings and limits, study-wide: Surviving recipient T cells and intrathymic progenitors accounted for some patients' high TCRbeta diversity at day 60. T-cell numbers and diversity, one year after transplant, stemmed largely from T cells that were newly produced. Two months or so post-transplant, alpha-beta T cells reportedly derived from several hundred expanded graft clones.

TCRbeta library construction was performed incorporating unique molecular identifiers. TCRdb reanalysed the PCR reads using MiXCR and keeps one entry per CDR3 protein. Of roughly 490,000 distinct CDR3 sequences listed, more than 9.5% are singletons. The origin of this receptor is a female patient between 2 and 15 years old who had a stem cell transplant for aplastic anemia, so the T cells may come from the graft donor. This specimen was PBMCs, mostly from graft donor cells, taken 180 days after TCRalphabeta/CD19-depleted stem cell transplant. The chain recombines TRBV6-5 with TRBJ2-1; perhaps TRBD2 as D (6 bases). CDR3 amino acids: CASSWTTTSYNEQFF. CDR3 sequence (DNA): TGTGCCAGCAGTTGGACTACTACTTCCTACAATGAGCAGTTCTTC.